Listed here is a single T cell receptor beta chain. The antigen remains unidentified. This sample was included in a study of cytomegalovirus exposure and HLA in healthy donors. Overall study: Early release data held some 79 million unique TCRs from HLA-typed donors. Of the donors genotyped, approximately 400 in all, about 76% fell in the Caucasian-associated ancestry cluster. Findings and caveats of the study: Data from an earlier analysis indicated that most TCR beta V segments were productive either about 87% or about 30% of the time. Usually a TCR sequence was rare, but some public TCRs were found in many donors.

This CDR3 is 15 amino acids long. Germline-derived CDR1 and CDR2 are LNHDA and SQIVND (reference sequence). Trimming cost V 3 bases and J 2 bases, with 10 bases left between them. With 60 Vbeta and 13 Jbeta primers, the PCR was carried out. The protocol was immunoSEQ multiplex PCR, while the TCRdb copy is restricted to in-frame clones and leaves out a portion. The data hold under 250,000 clones, with over 70% observed a single time. The TCR originated in a boy between 2 and 10 years old in good health and CMV-seronegative. The sequencing sample was made of PBMCs. The gene calls are TRBV19 and TRBJ1-4, with D perhaps matching TRBD1 (5 bases). CDR3 nucleotide sequence: TGTGCCAGTAGTATTGGACGGGGGACTAATGAAAAACTGTTTTTT. Its translation is CASSIGRGTNEKLFF.